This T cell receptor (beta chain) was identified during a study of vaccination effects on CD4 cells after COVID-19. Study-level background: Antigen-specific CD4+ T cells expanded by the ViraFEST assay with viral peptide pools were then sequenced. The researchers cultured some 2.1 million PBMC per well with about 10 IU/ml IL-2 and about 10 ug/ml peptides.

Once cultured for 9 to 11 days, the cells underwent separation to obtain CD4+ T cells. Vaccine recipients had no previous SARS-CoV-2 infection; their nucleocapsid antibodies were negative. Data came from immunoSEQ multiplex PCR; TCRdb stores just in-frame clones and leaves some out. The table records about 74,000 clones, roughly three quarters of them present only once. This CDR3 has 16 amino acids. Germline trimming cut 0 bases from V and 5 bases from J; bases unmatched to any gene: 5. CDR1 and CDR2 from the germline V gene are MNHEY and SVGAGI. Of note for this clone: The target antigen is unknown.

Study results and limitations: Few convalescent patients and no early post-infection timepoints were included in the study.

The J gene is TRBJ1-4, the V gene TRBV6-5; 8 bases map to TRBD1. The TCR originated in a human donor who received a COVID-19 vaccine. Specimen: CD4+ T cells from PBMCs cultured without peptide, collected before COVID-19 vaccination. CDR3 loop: CASSYSWTGRNEKLFF. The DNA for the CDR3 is TGTGCCAGCAGTTACTCCTGGACAGGGCGGAATGAAAAACTGTTTTTT.